This T cell receptor (beta chain) derives from a study of blood T cell repertoires in COVID-19. Germline V gives CDR1 ENHRY, CDR2 SYGVKD. V trimming: 10 bases; J trimming: 4 bases; junction bases outside the gene matches: 5. CDR3 size: 13 residues. There are a few counts of this clone. Source study methods: Estimates of nucleated cell counts were drawn from the amplification of reference gene primers. Clones were read by immunoSEQ multiplex PCR, and TCRdb kept only the in-frame ones, dropping some. V and J calls and clone size are those listed in that table; D and trimming were worked out from the DNA. This table has a few hundred thousand clones, roughly 85% appearing once.

This receptor was identified in a woman aged 40 to 55 with acute COVID-19. Sequences were obtained from PBMCs or T cells enriched from blood (not recorded which). V and J are TRBV10-3 and TRBJ2-7; 12 positions match TRBD2. The CDR3 DNA sequence: TGTGCCACCCAGACTAGCGGGAGTTACGAGCAGTACTTC. Amino acids: CATQTSGSYEQYF.